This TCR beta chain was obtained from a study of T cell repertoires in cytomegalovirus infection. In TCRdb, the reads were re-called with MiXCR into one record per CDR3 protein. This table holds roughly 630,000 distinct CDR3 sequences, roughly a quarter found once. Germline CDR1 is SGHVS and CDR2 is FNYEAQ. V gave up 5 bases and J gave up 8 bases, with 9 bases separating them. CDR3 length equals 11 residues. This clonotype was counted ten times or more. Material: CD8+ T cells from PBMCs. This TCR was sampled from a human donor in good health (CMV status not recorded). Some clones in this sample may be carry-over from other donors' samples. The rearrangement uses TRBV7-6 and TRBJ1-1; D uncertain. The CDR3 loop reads CASSHGPEAFF. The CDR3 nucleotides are TGTGCCAGCAGCCACGGACCGGAAGCTTTCTTT. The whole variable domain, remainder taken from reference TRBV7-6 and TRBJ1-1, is GAGVSQSPRYKVTKRGQDVALRCDPISGHVSLYWYRQALGQGPEFLTYFNYEAQQDKSGLPNDRFSAERPEGSISTLTIQRTEQRDSAMYRCASSHGPEAFFGQGTRLTVV.